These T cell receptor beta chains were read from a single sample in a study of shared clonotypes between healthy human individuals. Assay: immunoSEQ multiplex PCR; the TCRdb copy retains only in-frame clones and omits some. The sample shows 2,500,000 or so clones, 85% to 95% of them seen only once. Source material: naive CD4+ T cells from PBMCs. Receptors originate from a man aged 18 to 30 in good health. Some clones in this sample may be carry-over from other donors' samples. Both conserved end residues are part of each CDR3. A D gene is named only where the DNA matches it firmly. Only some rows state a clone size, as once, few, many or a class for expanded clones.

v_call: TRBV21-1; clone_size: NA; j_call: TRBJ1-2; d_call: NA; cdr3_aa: CASSKGGGAAGGYGYTF; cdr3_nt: TGTGCCAGCAGCAAGGGCGGAGGGGCGGCCGGGGGCTATGGCTACACCTTC
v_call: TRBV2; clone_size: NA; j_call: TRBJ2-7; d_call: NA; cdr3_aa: CASRNQGPTYEQYF; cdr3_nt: TGTGCCAGCAGAAACCAGGGACCGACCTACGAGCAGTACTTC
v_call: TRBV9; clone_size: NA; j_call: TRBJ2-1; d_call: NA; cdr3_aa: CASNRRPGNEQFF; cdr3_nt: TGTGCCAGCAATCGTCGTCCGGGCAATGAGCAGTTCTTC
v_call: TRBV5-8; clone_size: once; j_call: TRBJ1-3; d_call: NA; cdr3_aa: CASSPGVNSGNTIYF; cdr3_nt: TGTGCCAGCAGCCCGGGTGTGAACTCTGGAAACACCATATATTTT
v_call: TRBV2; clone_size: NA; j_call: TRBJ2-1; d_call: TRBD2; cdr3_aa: CASSRGLAGSNEQFF; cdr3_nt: TGTGCCAGCAGTAGAGGACTAGCGGGGTCAAATGAGCAGTTCTTC
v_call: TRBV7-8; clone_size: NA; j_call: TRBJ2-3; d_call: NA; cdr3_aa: CASSLVRTRADTQYF; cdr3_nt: TGTGCCAGCAGCTTAGTACGGACCAGGGCAGATACGCAGTATTTT
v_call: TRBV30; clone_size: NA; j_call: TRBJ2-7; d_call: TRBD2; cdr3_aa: CAWSRGPGLLTAYEQYF; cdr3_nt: TGTGCCTGGAGCAGAGGCCCGGGACTACTAACCGCCTACGAGCAGTACTTC
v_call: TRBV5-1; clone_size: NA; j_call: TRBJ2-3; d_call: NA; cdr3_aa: CASSPATDTQYF; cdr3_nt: TGCGCCAGCAGCCCCGCCACAGATACGCAGTATTTT
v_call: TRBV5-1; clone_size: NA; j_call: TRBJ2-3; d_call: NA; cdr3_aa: CASSLREGGTDTQYF; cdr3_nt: TGCGCCAGCAGCTTGAGAGAGGGGGGCACAGATACGCAGTATTTT
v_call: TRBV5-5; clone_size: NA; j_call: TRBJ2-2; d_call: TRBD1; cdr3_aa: CASSSGDSTNTGELFF; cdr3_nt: TGTGCCAGCAGCTCCGGGGACAGTACGAACACCGGGGAGCTGTTTTTT
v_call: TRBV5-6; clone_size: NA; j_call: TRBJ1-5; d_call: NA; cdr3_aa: CASSLGVLRGQPQHF; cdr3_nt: TGTGCCAGCAGTCTGGGAGTTCTGCGGGGGCAGCCCCAGCATTTT
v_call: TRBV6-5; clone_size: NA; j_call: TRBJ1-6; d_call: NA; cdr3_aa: CASRQLETETSPLHF; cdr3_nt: TGTGCCAGCAGACAGCTAGAAACAGAAACTTCACCCCTCCACTTT
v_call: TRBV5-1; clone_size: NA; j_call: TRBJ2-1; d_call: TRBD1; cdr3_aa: CASSATGESSYNEQFF; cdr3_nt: TGCGCCAGCAGCGCCACAGGGGAGTCCTCCTACAATGAGCAGTTCTTC
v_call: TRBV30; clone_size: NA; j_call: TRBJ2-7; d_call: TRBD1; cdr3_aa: CASSRQGRAYEQYF; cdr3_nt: TGTGCCTCCTCCCGACAGGGCCGAGCCTACGAGCAGTACTTC
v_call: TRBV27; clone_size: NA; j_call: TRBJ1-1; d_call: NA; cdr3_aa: CASSLEAGNTEAFF; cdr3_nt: TGTGCCAGCAGTTTGGAGGCAGGGAACACTGAAGCTTTCTTT
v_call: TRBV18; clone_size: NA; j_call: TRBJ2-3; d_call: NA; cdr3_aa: CASSRVGADTQYF; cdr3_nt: TGTGCCAGCTCCAGGGTAGGTGCAGATACGCAGTATTTT
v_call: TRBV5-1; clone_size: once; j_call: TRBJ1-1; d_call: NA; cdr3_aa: CASSLVGGDTEAFF; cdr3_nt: TGCGCCAGCAGCTTGGTCGGCGGGGACACTGAAGCTTTCTTT
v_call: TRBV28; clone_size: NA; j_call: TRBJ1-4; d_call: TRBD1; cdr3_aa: CASSFQQGGNEKLFF; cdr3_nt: TGTGCCAGCAGTTTCCAACAGGGGGGGAATGAAAAACTGTTTTTT
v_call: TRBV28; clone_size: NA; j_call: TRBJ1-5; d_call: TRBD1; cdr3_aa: CASGSGQGYNQPQHF; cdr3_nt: TGTGCCAGCGGGTCGGGACAGGGTTACAATCAGCCCCAGCATTTT
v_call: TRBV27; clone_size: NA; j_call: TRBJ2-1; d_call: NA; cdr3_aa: CASSFSAGRGVNEQFF; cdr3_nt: TGTGCCAGCAGTTTTTCCGCGGGGAGGGGGGTAAATGAGCAGTTCTTC
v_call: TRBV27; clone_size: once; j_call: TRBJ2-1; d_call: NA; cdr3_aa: CASSFGRGEQFF; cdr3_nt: TGTGCCAGCAGTTTCGGCAGGGGTGAGCAGTTCTTC
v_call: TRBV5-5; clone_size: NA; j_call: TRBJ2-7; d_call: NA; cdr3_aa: CASSLVGGLTYEQYF; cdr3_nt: TGTGCCAGCAGCTTGGTGGGCGGGCTGACCTACGAGCAGTACTTC
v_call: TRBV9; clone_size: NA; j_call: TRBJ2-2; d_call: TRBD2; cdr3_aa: CASRGLAGATGELFF; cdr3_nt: TGTGCCAGCAGAGGACTAGCGGGAGCTACCGGGGAGCTGTTTTTT
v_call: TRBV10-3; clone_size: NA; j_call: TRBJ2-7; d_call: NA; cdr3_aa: CAISARGGNYEQYF; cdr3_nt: TGTGCCATCAGTGCGAGGGGCGGGAACTACGAGCAGTACTTC
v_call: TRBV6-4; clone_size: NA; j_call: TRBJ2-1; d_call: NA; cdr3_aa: CASSDYYNEQFF; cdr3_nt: TGTGCCAGCAGTGACTACTACAATGAGCAGTTCTTC
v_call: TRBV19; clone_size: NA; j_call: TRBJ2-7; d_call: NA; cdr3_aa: CASSIGGATYEQYF; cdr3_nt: TGTGCCAGTAGTATAGGTGGGGCAACCTACGAGCAGTACTTC
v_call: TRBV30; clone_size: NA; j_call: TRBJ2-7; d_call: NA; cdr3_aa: CAWNEGPEEQYF; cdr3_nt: TGTGCCTGGAATGAGGGTCCTGAAGAGCAGTACTTC
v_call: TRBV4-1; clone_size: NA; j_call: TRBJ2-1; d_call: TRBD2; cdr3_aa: CASRPLAGARYNEQFF; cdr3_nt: TGCGCCAGCCGACCCCTAGCGGGAGCCCGGTACAATGAGCAGTTCTTC
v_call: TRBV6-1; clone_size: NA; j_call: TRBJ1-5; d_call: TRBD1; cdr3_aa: CASRRTGYQPQHF; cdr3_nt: TGTGCCAGCAGACGGACAGGATATCAGCCCCAGCATTTT
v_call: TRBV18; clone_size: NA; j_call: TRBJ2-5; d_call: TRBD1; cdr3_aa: CASSPVTGPSVETQYF; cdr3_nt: TGTGCCAGCTCACCGGTGACAGGGCCGTCCGTGGAGACCCAGTACTTC
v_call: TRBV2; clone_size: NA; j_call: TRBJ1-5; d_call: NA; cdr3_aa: CASSELFPNQPQHF; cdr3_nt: TGTGCCAGCAGTGAACTGTTCCCCAATCAGCCCCAGCATTTT
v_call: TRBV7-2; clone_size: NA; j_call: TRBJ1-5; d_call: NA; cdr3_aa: CASSLAVGGYQPQHF; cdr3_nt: TGTGCCAGCAGCTTAGCTGTTGGCGGGTATCAGCCCCAGCATTTT
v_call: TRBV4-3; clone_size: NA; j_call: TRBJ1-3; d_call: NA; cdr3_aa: CASSQEVSSGNTIYF; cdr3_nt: TGCGCCAGCAGCCAAGAAGTGTCCTCTGGAAACACCATATATTTT
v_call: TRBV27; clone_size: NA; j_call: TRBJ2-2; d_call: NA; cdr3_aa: CASSLIPPRGNTGELFF; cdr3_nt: TGTGCCAGCAGTTTAATTCCCCCGCGGGGAAACACCGGGGAGCTGTTTTTT